A single sample gave rise to the 13 T cell receptor beta chains below, sequenced in a study of vaccination and CD4 T cells after COVID-19 (dated by TCRdb to between 2021 and 2023). Libraries were built with PCR. Sequencing used an Illumina iSeq 100. TCR sequencing of DNA from cultured CD4+ T cells used the Oncomine TCR Beta short-read assay at the Johns Hopkins FTIC core. Using fastp at Q25 and MiXCR, TCRdb reprocessed the public reads and kept productive beta chains. Rows are unified per CDR3 protein, each entry keeping the most common DNA and genes. The sample table shows about 9,600 distinct CDR3 sequences, and 25% to 35% are seen once. The ten largest make up 9.8% of the sample. Taken with the paper, the label for treatment or condition translates to: approximately nine-day PBMC culture with coronavirus spike peptide pools or control peptides (ViraFEST assay). The antigens these receptors bind are not known.

Sample: CD4+ T cells from blood, cultured in vitro, taken after SARS-CoV-2 vaccination. Receptors originate from a human donor who had recovered from COVID-19.

The CDR3, as DNA: TGTGCCAGCATTGGCACAGATACGCAGTATTTT. Translated: CASIGTDTQYF. The chain uses TRBV6-1 and TRBJ2-3; no clear D. Germline assignment: CDR1 MNHNS and CDR2 SASEGT. The CDR3 runs 11 residues. Trimming pared 7 bases from V and 1 base from J, leaving 3 bases between.

There are a few counts of this clonotype. The chain couples TRBV28 to TRBJ2-2, with no clear D. V was pared by 6 bases and J by 3 bases, with 11 bases between. This CDR3 is built from 14 residues. Germline V gives CDR1 MDHEN, CDR2 SYDVKM. Here the CDR3 reads CASSLIRDTGELFF. The DNA of the CDR3 is TGTGCCAGCAGCCTGATTAGGGACACCGGGGAGCTGTTTTTT.

This clonotype was counted between two and nine times. The chain has TRBV7-2 and TRBJ1-2; D ambiguous. The germline V and J ends were trimmed by 5 bases and 4 bases, with 14 bases remaining between them. Germline CDR1 and CDR2: SGHTA and FQGNSA. The CDR3 runs to 14 residues. The CDR3 coding sequence is TGTGCCAGCAGCAGCCTAGGGCCGGGCTATGGCTACACCTTC. Amino acid sequence: CASSSLGPGYGYTF.

The chain couples TRBV11-3 to TRBJ1-1, with TRBD1 identical over 7 bases. The J segment lost 0 bases and the V segment lost 11 bases, leaving 12 bases of the junction unmatched. The germline gives CDR1 SGHNT, CDR2 YENEEA. CDR3 size: 15 residues. Written as DNA, the CDR3 is TGTGCCTCCGCCCAGGGGGGGACTTTGAACACTGAAGCTTTCTTT. It translates to CASAQGGTLNTEAFF.

The chain carries TRBV7-2 and TRBJ2-7; 12 bases are shared with TRBD1. The germline V gene encodes CDR1 SGHTA and CDR2 FQGNSA. The V segment lost 5 bases and the J segment 5 bases; nucleotides outside the gene matches: 7. The length of the CDR3 is 15 residues. The CDR3 DNA sequence: TGTGCCAGCAGCCTCCGGGACAGGGGGCGGCACGAGCAGTACTTC. This encodes CASSLRDRGRHEQYF.

This clonotype appeared a few times. This chain links TRBV28 with TRBJ2-3; maybe TRBD1 (8 bases). The germline gives CDR1 MDHEN, CDR2 SYDVKM. Trimming removed 5 bases at V and 9 bases at J, with 27 bases between. The CDR3 runs 17 residues. The CDR3 is CASSPEFSRGRGRTQYF. Written as DNA, the CDR3 is TGTGCCAGCAGTCCCGAATTTAGCAGGGGGCGCGGGAGAACGCAGTATTTT. Drawing the rest from reference TRBV28 and TRBJ2-3, the complete variable domain is DVKVTQSSRYLVKRTGEKVFLECVQDMDHENMFWYRQDPGLGLRLIYFSYDVKMKEKGDIPEGYSVSREKKERFSLILESASTNQTSMYLCASSPEFSRGRGRTQYFGPGTRLTVL.

By sample fraction, this clonotype is medium-sized. The chain links TRBV24-1 to TRBJ2-3, with D perhaps assigned TRBD1 or TRBD2 (5 bases each). From germline, CDR1 is KGHDR and CDR2 SFDVKD. With 3 bases removed from V and 2 bases from J, the gap between germline ends came to 11 bases. The CDR3 loop spans 15 amino acids. CDR3 residues: CATSDPLGPTDTQYF. As DNA, the CDR3 is TGTGCCACCAGTGATCCGCTGGGACCCACAGATACGCAGTATTTT.

This chain links TRBV12-3 or TRBV12-4 with TRBJ2-7; 8 bases are a match to TRBD1. Unmatched junction bases numbered 3, after V lost 4 bases and J lost 4 bases. The CDR3 runs 13 residues. CDR3 DNA: TGTGCCAGCAGTTGGACAGGGTCGTACGAGCAGTACTTC. Its protein product is CASSWTGSYEQYF.

This clonotype was counted only a few times. The J gene is TRBJ1-2, the V gene TRBV12-3 or TRBV12-4; D unresolved. The CDR3 loop spans 15 amino acids. V was trimmed by 2 bases and J by 7 bases, leaving 17 bases between them. In DNA form, the CDR3 reads TGTGCCAGCAGTTTAAGCACAGATCCGGTTGGTGGCTACACCTTC. Protein sequence: CASSLSTDPVGGYTF.

The CDR3 loop reads CASSNGPSGLSTDTQYF. The CDR3 nucleotides read TGTGCCAGCAGCAACGGGCCTAGCGGGTTGAGCACAGATACGCAGTATTTT. J is TRBJ2-3 and V is TRBV11-3; 8 bases are a match to TRBD2. The CDR3 has 17 amino acids. J was trimmed by 0 bases and V by 5 bases; bases with no gene match: 10. From germline, CDR1 is SGHNT and CDR2 YENEEA. The full variable domain, in which reference TRBV11-3 and TRBJ2-3 provide the parts outside the CDR3, is EAGVVQSPRYKIIEKKQPVAFWCNPISGHNTLYWYLQNLGQGPELLIRYENEEAVDDSQLPKDRFSAERLKGVDSTLKIQPAELGDSAVYLCASSNGPSGLSTDTQYFGPGTRLTVL.

This chain's CDR3 is CASKPPDGGKAFF. CDR3 DNA sequence: TGTGCCAGCAAGCCCCCGGACGGGGGTAAAGCTTTCTTT. The chain has TRBV28 and TRBJ1-1; TRBD1 is a possible D gene (5 bases). The CDR3 runs 13 residues. Trimming took off 7 bases at V and 9 bases at J, with 18 bases between the two ends. Germline lookup yields CDR1 MDHEN and CDR2 SYDVKM.

The V call is TRBV6-2 or TRBV6-3, the J call TRBJ1-5, with TRBD1 matching 10 bases. Looked up from germline, CDR1 is MNHEY and CDR2 is SVGEGT. The junction had 2 bases not matched to a gene; V was cut back by 2 bases and J by 7 bases. This CDR3 has 14 amino acids. CDR3 amino acids: CASSYDRGRQPQHF. For the CDR3, the DNA is TGTGCCAGCAGTTACGACAGGGGGCGACAGCCCCAGCATTTT.

In the case of this clonotype: A clone one base away is much larger, so this may be a read error. This rearrangement joins TRBV24-1 to TRBJ2-3, with 11 bases aligning to TRBD1. In germline, CDR1 is KGHDR, CDR2 SFDVKD. V shed 7 bases and J 8 bases; nucleotides not matched to a gene: 13. CDR3 length equals 16 residues. The CDR3 coding sequence is TGTGCCACCAGCCCCTGGGGGACAGGGGGGTCAGTTACGCAGTATTTT. It specifies CATSPWGTGGSVTQYF.